A single sample gave rise to the 21 T cell receptor beta chains below, sequenced in a study of molecular identifiers for immune sequencing clone quantification. MiXCR was run by TCRdb on the PCR reads, yielding one entry per CDR3 protein. The sample contains tens of thousands of distinct CDR3 sequences, around 18% of which appear only once. What was sequenced was naive CD8+ T cells from blood, with Jurkat cell RNA spiked in. Subset reported: FACS-sorted CD8+CD4-CCR7+CD45RA+ naive T cells. The receptor set was obtained from a human donor in good health. Some libraries in this study had Jurkat cell RNA spiked in.

This clonotype showed up many times. J is TRBJ1-5 and V is TRBV7-9; D uncertain. The V and J ends lost 2 bases and 4 bases respectively, with 12 bases between them. The germline gives CDR1 SEHNR, CDR2 FQNEAQ (reference sequence). The length of the CDR3 is 15 residues. CDR3 residues: CASSLSGGPNQPQHF. In nucleotides, the CDR3 is TGTGCCAGCAGCTTAAGCGGTGGGCCAAATCAGCCCCAGCATTTT. Complete variable domain (other parts from reference TRBV7-9 and TRBJ1-5): DTGVSQNPRHKITKRGQNVTFRCDPISEHNRLYWYRQTLGQGPEFLTYFQNEAQLEKSRLLSDRFSAERPKGSFSTLEIQRTEQGDSAMYLCASSLSGGPNQPQHFGDGTRLSIL.

This clonotype was counted only a few times. V gene TRBV19 combines with J gene TRBJ2-1, with no clear D. CDR3 length: 13 residues. Trimming removed 5 bases from V and 4 bases from J, with 9 bases in between. Germline V CDR1 and CDR2: LNHDA, SQIVND (reference sequence). As DNA, the CDR3 is TGTGCCAGTAGTTCCGGAATATACAATGAGCAGTTCTTC. Translating it yields CASSSGIYNEQFF.

To note about this clonotype: A read error may explain this, as a much larger clone is one base away. The conserved final phenylalanine or tryptophan is absent from the CDR3, which likely points to a read error. V gene TRBV27 combines with J gene TRBJ1-6; D gene unclear. Per the germline V gene, CDR1 is MNHEY and CDR2 is SMNVEV (reference sequence). Trimming cost V 3 bases and J 5 bases, with 8 bases left between them. The CDR3 sequence is 14 residues long. The DNA for the CDR3 is TGTGCCAGCAGTTTCCGAGGAGATAATTCACCCCTCCACCTT. Amino acid sequence: CASSFRGDNSPLHL.

A word on this clonotype: Given a much more abundant clone one base away, this may be a read error. The chain uses TRBV6-2 or TRBV6-3 and TRBJ2-7; 10 bases are shared with TRBD2. There are 17 residues in the CDR3. Per germline, CDR1 MNHEY and CDR2 SVGEGT. The trim removed 7 bases at V and 2 bases at J, leaving 14 bases unmatched. DNA for the CDR3: TGTGCCAGCAATACAGTTACAGCGGGAGGGGGCACCTACGAGCAGTACTTC. It yields the protein CASNTVTAGGGTYEQYF.

This rearrangement joins TRBV29-1 to TRBJ2-2; D unresolved. Trimming took 2 bases from V and 2 from J, leaving 12 bases between them. The CDR3 spans 15 residues. CDR1 and CDR2 from the germline V gene are SQVTM and ANQGSEA. This CDR3 is CSVEIPQLNTGELFF. The CDR3 nucleotides are TGCAGCGTTGAAATACCACAGCTCAACACCGGGGAGCTGTTTTTT.

This clonotype was seen at least ten times. V is TRBV29-1 and J is TRBJ2-3; TRBD2 agrees at 8 bases. With 6 bases clipped from V and 2 bases from J, the junction kept 16 bases outside the gene matches. Germline V gene lookup returns CDR1 SQVTM and CDR2 ANQGSEA. CDR3 length: 17 residues. The DNA of the CDR3 is TGCAGCGTGACACGAGGGATCGGGAGGGATTACACAGATACGCAGTATTTT. Translated: CSVTRGIGRDYTDTQYF.

This clonotype was picked up many times. The chain is built from TRBV7-9 and TRBJ1-1; D not resolved. CDR3 length: 13 amino acids. Germline-derived CDR1 and CDR2 are SEHNR and FQNEAQ (reference sequence). The germline V and J ends were trimmed by 5 bases and 8 bases, with 15 bases remaining between them. Written as DNA, the CDR3 is TGTGCCAGCAGCCCCACCACCGGCTTAGAAGCTTTCTTT. Protein sequence: CASSPTTGLEAFF.

This clonotype has just a few counts. V gene TRBV27 combines with J gene TRBJ2-7; 10 bases map to TRBD2. The length of the CDR3 is 13 residues. The germline V gene has CDR1 MNHEY and CDR2 SMNVEV (reference sequence). J gave up 5 bases and V 3 bases, and 1 base lay outside the gene matches. The CDR3 DNA follows: TGTGCCAGCAGTTTGGGGACTAGCGACGAGCAGTACTTC. It specifies CASSLGTSDEQYF.

This clonotype was recorded many times. V and J are TRBV18 and TRBJ2-7; D perhaps matches TRBD2 (5 bases). V was trimmed by 6 bases and J by 5 bases, leaving 20 bases between them. The CDR3 runs 15 residues. Germline lookup yields CDR1 KGHSH and CDR2 LQKENI. The CDR3 here is CASSEVGTLAHEQYF. The CDR3 coding sequence is TGTGCCAGCTCGGAGGTTGGCACGTTAGCCCACGAGCAGTACTTC.

This clonotype was observed many times. This chain uses TRBV10-3 with TRBJ2-7; D is perhaps TRBD2 (5 bases). The germline V gene encodes CDR1 ENHRY and CDR2 SYGVKD. The CDR3 totals 13 residues. V dropped 7 bases and J dropped 2 bases, with 12 bases sitting between them. The CDR3 here is CAITPDGTYEQYF. The CDR3 DNA reads as TGTGCCATCACCCCCGACGGGACCTACGAGCAGTACTTC.

The chain joins TRBV5-4 to TRBJ2-2; TRBD2 might be the D (6 bases). Germline V CDR1 and CDR2: SGHNT, YYREEE (reference sequence). The ends were cut back, 0 bases at V and 3 bases at J, with 15 bases in the middle. The CDR3 is 17 residues long. The DNA for the CDR3 is TGTGCCAGCAGCTTGGGCCTCGAGGAGGGTGACACCGGGGAGCTGTTTTTT. Residues: CASSLGLEEGDTGELFF.

This clonotype was counted ten times or more. The rearrangement uses TRBV28 and TRBJ2-7, with no clear D. Germline values: CDR1 MDHEN, CDR2 SYDVKM. Trimming took off 4 bases at V and 1 base at J, with 14 bases between the two ends. This CDR3 comprises 15 residues. CDR3 sequence (DNA): TGTGCCAGCAGTTATTTGCCAGGCCCATCCTACGAGCAGTACTTC. It codes for CASSYLPGPSYEQYF.

Of note for this clonotype: This clone may be a read error of a much larger clone one base away. The chain carries TRBV24-1 and TRBJ1-4; 12 nucleotides agree with TRBD1. This CDR3 has 16 residues. The germline V gene has CDR1 KGHDR and CDR2 SFDVKD. The CDR3 nucleotides are TGTGCCGCCAGTGATCCGACCGGGACAGGGGGCGAAAAACTGTTTTTT. Translated: CAASDPTGTGGEKLFF.

In this sample, this clonotype turned up many times. CDR3 bases: TGCGCCAGCAGCTTGTGGAGCGGGAGGGCCAAGGATACGCAGTATTTT. This sequence encodes CASSLWSGRAKDTQYF. V is TRBV5-1 and J is TRBJ2-3, with 10 bases matching TRBD2. CDR3 size: 16 residues. The germline CDR1 and CDR2 sequences are SGHRS and YFSETQ. Trimming removed 1 base from V and 6 bases from J; junction bases left unmatched: 8.

This clonotype appeared many times. V is TRBV4-2 and J is TRBJ2-1; 10 nucleotides agree with TRBD2. Germline CDR1 reads LGHNA; CDR2 reads YNFKEQ. V lost 1 base to trimming and J lost 2 bases; unmatched junction nucleotides: 8. The CDR3 extends over 18 amino acids. This CDR3 reads CASSQGFQREGPYNEQFF. CDR3 bases: TGTGCCAGCAGCCAAGGATTTCAGCGGGAGGGCCCCTACAATGAGCAGTTCTTC.

This clonotype was seen repeatedly, ten times or more. CDR3: CASSLDFAYGYTF. The CDR3 DNA reads as TGTGCCAGCAGCCTGGACTTCGCCTATGGCTACACCTTC. The chain employs TRBV3-1 and TRBJ1-2; D unclear. Germline assignment: CDR1 LGHDT and CDR2 YNNKEL (reference sequence). V was clipped by 4 bases and J by 4 bases, with 10 bases between them. This CDR3 is 13 amino acids long.

This clonotype came up many times. The V call is TRBV20-1, the J call TRBJ2-3; 7 nucleotides match TRBD2. The V gene end was trimmed by 3 bases and the J gene end by 1 base; junction bases not matched to a gene: 4. The CDR3 has 14 residues. Germline values: CDR1 DFQATT, CDR2 SNEGSKA (reference sequence). The CDR3 region is CSASRDYRTDTQYF. The CDR3 region has the DNA TGCAGTGCTAGCCGGGACTACCGCACAGATACGCAGTATTTT.

Many counts were recorded for this clonotype. This chain connects TRBV29-1 to TRBJ1-4; the match to TRBD1 covers 8 bases. This CDR3 contains 13 residues. Germline CDR1 SQVTM, CDR2 ANQGSEA. J gave up 7 bases and V 7 bases, and 8 bases lay outside the gene matches. This CDR3 is CSGTTGEFEKLFF. The CDR3 nucleotides are TGCAGCGGGACGACAGGGGAATTTGAAAAACTGTTTTTT.

In its sample, this clonotype was seen once. With a much larger clone just one base away, this may be a read error. This chain joins TRBV27 and TRBJ2-1; D tentatively reads TRBD1 or TRBD2 (5 bases each). The V end was cut by 6 bases, the J end by 9 bases, with 18 bases between. Germline values: CDR1 MNHEY, CDR2 SMNVEV (reference sequence). The CDR3 loop spans 14 amino acids. The CDR3, as DNA: TGTGCCAGCAGAGGACACCTGGGGGTTGGTGAGCAGTTCTTC. Residues: CASRGHLGVGEQFF.

This clonotype was detected ten times or more. The chain has TRBV4-1 and TRBJ2-5; either TRBD1 or TRBD2 may supply D (5 bases each). The CDR3 is 14 residues long. Per the germline V gene, CDR1 is MGHRA and CDR2 is YSYEKL. The V gene lost 0 bases and the J gene lost 5 bases, with 10 bases spanning the gap. CDR3 DNA: TGCGCCAGCAGCCAAGAGGCCAGGGAGGAGACCCAGTACTTC. It specifies CASSQEAREETQYF.

This clonotype was recorded a few times. A read error may be the cause here, since a much bigger clone is one base away. The rearrangement joins TRBV4-3 to TRBJ2-3; 8 bases map to TRBD2. Germline V lookup: CDR1 LGHNA, CDR2 YSLEER. J lost 4 bases, V lost 1 base, and 10 bases had no gene match. This CDR3 has 17 residues. CDR3 sequence (DNA): TGCGCCAGCAGCCAAGGTCCGCAAGCGGGAGAATCAGATACGCAGTATTTT. It codes for CASSQGPQAGESDTQYF.